Below are 4 T cell receptor beta chains sequenced from a single sample in a study of low-dose radiotherapy and immunotherapy resistance in tumors. TCR amplification used approximately 19 PCR cycles, a constant-region primer and a V-primer adapter. From the reads, TCRdb called clonotypes with MiXCR, one entry per CDR3 protein. Among roughly 50,000 distinct CDR3 sequences listed, around 34% were seen once. This sample's time point: after trial treatment. Specified treatment: LDRT plus nivolumab, ipilimumab, low-dose cyclophosphamide and aspirin (RACIN trial). Sample: PBMCs, taken after low-dose radiotherapy plus immunotherapy. The receptors were gathered from a male donor with rectosigmoid adenocarcinoma.

This clonotype showed up many times. The chain has TRBV27 and TRBJ2-3; D is possibly TRBD2 (5 bases). Deletions cut 6 bases from V and 0 bases from J, with 10 bases between. Germline CDR1 and CDR2: MNHEY and SMNVEV (reference sequence). The CDR3 totals 14 residues. CDR3 bases: TGTGCCAGCAGAGGGAGTGGGAGCACAGATACGCAGTATTTT. Translated: CASRGSGSTDTQYF.

Within the sample, this clonotype is large. This sequence joins TRBV28 and TRBJ2-1; D not resolved. The CDR3 totals 16 residues. CDR1 and CDR2 (germline): MDHEN, SYDVKM. Trimming removed 2 bases from V and 0 bases from J, with 11 bases in between. The CDR3 DNA follows: TGTGCCAGCAGTTTAGCTGGGGTCAGCTCCTACAATGAGCAGTTCTTC. Translation: CASSLAGVSSYNEQFF. The variable domain in full, completed from reference TRBV28 and TRBJ2-1, reads DVKVTQSSRYLVKRTGEKVFLECVQDMDHENMFWYRQDPGLGLRLIYFSYDVKMKEKGDIPEGYSVSREKKERFSLILESASTNQTSMYLCASSLAGVSSYNEQFFGPGTRLTVL.

Ten or more counts support this clonotype. The CDR3 sequence: CASSIRAAAELFF. The CDR3 nucleotides read TGTGCCAGTAGTATAAGGGCCGCGGCGGAGCTGTTTTTT. V usage is TRBV19 and J usage is TRBJ2-2; no reliable D call. The CDR3 is 13 amino acids. Germline CDR1 is LNHDA and CDR2 is SQIVND (reference sequence). Trimming cost V 2 bases and J 10 bases, with 11 bases left between them.

This clonotype was seen many times. The gene calls are TRBV7-9 and TRBJ2-7; D call uncertain. V gave up 1 base and J gave up 0 bases, with 7 bases separating them. The CDR3 extends over 14 amino acids. From germline, CDR1 is SEHNR and CDR2 FQNEAQ (reference sequence). CDR3 DNA: TGTGCCAGCAGCTTAGGTGCCACCTCCTACGAGCAGTACTTC. It encodes CASSLGATSYEQYF.